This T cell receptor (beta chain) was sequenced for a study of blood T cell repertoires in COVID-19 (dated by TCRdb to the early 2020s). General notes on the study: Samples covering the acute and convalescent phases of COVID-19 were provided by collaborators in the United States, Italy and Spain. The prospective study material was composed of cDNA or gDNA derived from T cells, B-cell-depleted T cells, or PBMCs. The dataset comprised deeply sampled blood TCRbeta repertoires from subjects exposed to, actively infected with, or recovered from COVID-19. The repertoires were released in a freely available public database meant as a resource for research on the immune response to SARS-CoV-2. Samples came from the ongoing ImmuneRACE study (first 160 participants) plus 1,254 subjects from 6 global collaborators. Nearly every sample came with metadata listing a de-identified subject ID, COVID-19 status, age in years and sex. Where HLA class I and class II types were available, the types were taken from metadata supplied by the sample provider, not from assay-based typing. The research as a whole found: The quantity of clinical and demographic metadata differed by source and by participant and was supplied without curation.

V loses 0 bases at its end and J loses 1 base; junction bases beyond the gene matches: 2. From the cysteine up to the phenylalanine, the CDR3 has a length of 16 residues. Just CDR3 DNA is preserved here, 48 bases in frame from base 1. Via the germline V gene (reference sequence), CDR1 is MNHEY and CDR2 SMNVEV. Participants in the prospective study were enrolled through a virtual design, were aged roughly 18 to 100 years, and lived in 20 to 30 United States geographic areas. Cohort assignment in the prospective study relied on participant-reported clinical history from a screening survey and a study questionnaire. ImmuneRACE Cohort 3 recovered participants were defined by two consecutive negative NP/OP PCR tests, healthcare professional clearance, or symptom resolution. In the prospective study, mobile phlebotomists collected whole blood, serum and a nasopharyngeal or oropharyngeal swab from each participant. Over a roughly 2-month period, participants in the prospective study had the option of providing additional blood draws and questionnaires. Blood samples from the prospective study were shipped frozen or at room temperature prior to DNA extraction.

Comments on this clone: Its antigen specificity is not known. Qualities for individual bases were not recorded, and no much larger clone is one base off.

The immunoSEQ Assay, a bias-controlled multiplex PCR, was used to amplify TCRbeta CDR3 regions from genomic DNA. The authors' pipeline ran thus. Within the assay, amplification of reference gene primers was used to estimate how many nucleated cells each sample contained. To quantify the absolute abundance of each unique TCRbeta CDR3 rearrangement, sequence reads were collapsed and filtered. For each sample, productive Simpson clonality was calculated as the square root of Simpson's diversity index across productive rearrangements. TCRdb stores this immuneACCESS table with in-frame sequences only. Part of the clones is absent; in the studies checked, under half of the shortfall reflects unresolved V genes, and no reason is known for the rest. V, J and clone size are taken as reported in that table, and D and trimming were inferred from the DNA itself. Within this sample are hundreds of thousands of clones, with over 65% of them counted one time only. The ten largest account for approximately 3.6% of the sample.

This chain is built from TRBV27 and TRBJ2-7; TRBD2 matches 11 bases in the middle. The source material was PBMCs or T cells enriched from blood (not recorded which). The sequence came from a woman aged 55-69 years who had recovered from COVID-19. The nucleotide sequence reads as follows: TGTGCCAGCAGTTTATCGGCTAGCGGGAGGTCCTACGAGCAGTACTTC. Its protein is CASSLSASGRSYEQYF.